These 10 T cell receptor beta chains were all obtained from the same sample, sequenced in a study of T cells in narcolepsy. The repertoire was sequenced with immunoSEQ multiplex PCR; TCRdb's copy has only in-frame clones and lacks some. There are approximately 26,000 clones in the sample; roughly 77% occur only once, and around 0.99% lies in the top ten. The sample consisted of memory (CD45RA-) CD4+ T cells from blood. The receptors originated from a human donor in good health.

The chain combines TRBV11-2 with TRBJ1-2; 7 nucleotides line up with TRBD1. After removal of 2 bases from V and 4 bases from J, the junction contained 4 bases not matched to a gene. Germline values: CDR1 SGHAT, CDR2 FQNNGV. The CDR3 is made up of 14 amino acids. The CDR3 nucleotides are TGTGCCAGCAGCTTAAGCGACAGGGCCTATGGCTACACCTTC. It yields the protein CASSLSDRAYGYTF.

The V gene is TRBV29-1, the J gene TRBJ1-2; maybe TRBD1 (6 bases). This CDR3 is 11 amino acids long. Germline CDR1 reads SQVTM; CDR2 reads ANQGSEA. V lost 7 bases and J 6 bases, leaving 12 bases between the germline ends. The CDR3 DNA follows: TGCAGCGCACAGGGATCGGATGGCTACACCTTC. Translating gives CSAQGSDGYTF.

The chain employs TRBV19 and TRBJ2-7; unclear D gene. Germline CDR1 is LNHDA and CDR2 is SQIVND (reference sequence). This CDR3 region has 13 residues. The V and J ends lost 4 bases and 0 bases respectively, with 7 bases between them. In nucleotides, the CDR3 is TGTGCCAGTAGTAGAGCTAGCTCCTACGAGCAGTACTTC. Its translation is CASSRASSYEQYF.

V and J are TRBV11-2 and TRBJ2-5, with 10 positions matching TRBD2. This CDR3 contains 15 residues. Per germline, CDR1 SGHAT and CDR2 FQNNGV. J was trimmed by 5 bases and V by 1 base; bases with no gene match: 4. The CDR3: CASSLGGLAAETQYF. In DNA, the CDR3 is TGTGCCAGCAGCTTAGGAGGACTAGCGGCGGAGACCCAGTACTTC. The full variable domain, completed using reference TRBV11-2 and TRBJ2-5, is EAGVAQSPRYKIIEKRQSVAFWCNPISGHATLYWYQQILGQGPKLLIQFQNNGVVDDSQLPKDRFSAERLKGVDSTLKIQPAKLEDSAVYLCASSLGGLAAETQYFGPGTRLLVL.

The chain couples TRBV6-5 to TRBJ1-1; TRBD1 matches at 8 bases. V shed 6 bases and J 5 bases; nucleotides not matched to a gene: 11. CDR1 is MNHEY, CDR2 SVGAGI, per germline. The CDR3 totals 15 residues. This CDR3 reads CASRRITGGGTEAFF. The DNA for the CDR3 is TGTGCCAGCAGACGAATAACAGGGGGAGGGACTGAAGCTTTCTTT.

The chain couples TRBV6-5 to TRBJ1-2; D may be TRBD1 (6 bases). CDR1 is MNHEY, CDR2 SVGAGI, per germline. V gave up 4 bases and J gave up 8 bases, with 17 bases separating them. This CDR3 spans 14 amino acids. The CDR3 bases are TGTGCCAGCAGTTCCGGAGCCGGGGGCGACGGCTACACCTTC. This encodes CASSSGAGGDGYTF.

The rearrangement joins TRBV19 to TRBJ1-5; the D is unclear. Germline V gives CDR1 LNHDA, CDR2 SQIVND (reference sequence). Deletions cut 3 bases from V and 1 base from J, with 7 bases between. The CDR3 length is 14 residues. Written as DNA, the CDR3 is TGTGCCAGTAGTATCTCGGGGAGCAATCAGCCCCAGCATTTT. The encoded protein is CASSISGSNQPQHF.

J is TRBJ1-4 and V is TRBV6-5; no definite D call. This CDR3 has 14 residues. Germline CDR1 and CDR2: MNHEY and SVGAGI. V was cut by 3 bases and J by 5 bases, with 10 bases left in between. CDR3 sequence (DNA): TGTGCCAGCAGTTATAGGGAGTACAATGAAAAACTGTTTTTT. This encodes CASSYREYNEKLFF.

This clone was seen more than once but under ten times. V and J are TRBV10-3 and TRBJ1-1, with D possibly being TRBD1 (5 bases). Germline V gene lookup returns CDR1 ENHRY and CDR2 SYGVKD. V lost 0 bases and J 4 bases, leaving 12 bases between the germline ends. The CDR3 covers 15 residues. CDR3 amino acids: CAISESPGRGTEAFF. The CDR3, as DNA: TGTGCCATCAGTGAGTCTCCAGGAAGGGGCACTGAAGCTTTCTTT.

The chain is built from TRBV19 and TRBJ2-3; 7 bases fit TRBD2. Germline CDR1 reads LNHDA; CDR2 reads SQIVND (reference sequence). J was trimmed by 5 bases and V by 3 bases; bases with no gene match: 8. The CDR3 contains 15 residues. This chain's CDR3 is CASSITGLVRDTQYF. The CDR3 nucleotides read TGTGCCAGTAGTATTACTGGACTAGTAAGAGATACGCAGTATTTT.